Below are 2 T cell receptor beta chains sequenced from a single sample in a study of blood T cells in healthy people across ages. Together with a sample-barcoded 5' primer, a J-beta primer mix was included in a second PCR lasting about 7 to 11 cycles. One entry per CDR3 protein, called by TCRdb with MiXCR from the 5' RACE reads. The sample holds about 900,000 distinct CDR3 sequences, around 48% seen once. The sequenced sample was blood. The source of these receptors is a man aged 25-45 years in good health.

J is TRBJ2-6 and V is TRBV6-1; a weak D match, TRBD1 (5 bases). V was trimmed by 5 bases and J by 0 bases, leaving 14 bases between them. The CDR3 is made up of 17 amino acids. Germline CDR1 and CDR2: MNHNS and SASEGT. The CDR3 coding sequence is TGTGCCAGCAGTCATTACGGACACGACTCTGGGGCCAACGTCCTGACTTTC. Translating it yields CASSHYGHDSGANVLTF.

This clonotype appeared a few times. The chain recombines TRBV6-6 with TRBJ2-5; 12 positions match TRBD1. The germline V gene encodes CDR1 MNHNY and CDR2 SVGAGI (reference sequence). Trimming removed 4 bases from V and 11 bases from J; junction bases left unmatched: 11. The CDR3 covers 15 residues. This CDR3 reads CASSSAGTGGNEQYF. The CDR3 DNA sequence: TGTGCCAGCAGTTCCGCCGGGACAGGGGGCAATGAGCAGTACTTC.